Listed below are T cell receptor beta chains from one sample, sequenced in a study of shared clonotypes between healthy human individuals. This table comes from immunoSEQ multiplex PCR, and its TCRdb copy is limited to in-frame clones, with some not included. The sample yields about 490,000 clones, 70% to 80% seen once. Sequencing input: PBMCs. The receptors shown here come from a woman aged 35 to 49 in good health. Some clones in this sample may be carry-over from other donors' samples. CDR3s include the opening cysteine and the closing phenylalanine or tryptophan. The D gene is left open where the match is weak. Rows may omit the clone size; those that give it use once, few, many or a size class.

D: TRBD1; V: TRBV6-5; size: once; J: TRBJ1-2; CDR3: CASSGGGQGYGYTF; DNA: TGTGCCAGCAGCGGAGGGGGCCAAGGCTATGGCTACACCTTC
D: TRBD1; V: TRBV7-2; size: -; J: TRBJ1-6; CDR3: CASSKDRASDSPLHF; DNA: TGTGCCAGCAGCAAGGACAGGGCAAGTGATTCACCCCTCCACTTT
D: TRBD2; V: TRBV18; size: -; J: TRBJ2-6; CDR3: CASSPGLAAGANVLTF; DNA: TGTGCCAGCTCACCGGGACTAGCGGCCGGGGCCAACGTCCTGACTTTC
D: TRBD2; V: TRBV19; size: -; J: TRBJ2-7; CDR3: CASSTASTSGSYEQYF; DNA: TGTGCCAGTAGTACCGCCTCCACTAGCGGCTCCTACGAGCAGTACTTC
D: TRBD1; V: TRBV5-4; size: -; J: TRBJ1-1; CDR3: CASSLGTGWNTEAFF; DNA: TGTGCCAGCAGCCTCGGGACAGGGTGGAACACTGAAGCTTTCTTT
D: TRBD2; V: TRBV19; size: once; J: TRBJ2-1; CDR3: CASSMGLAGAGEQFF; DNA: TGTGCCAGTAGTATGGGACTAGCGGGAGCAGGGGAGCAGTTCTTC
D: -; V: TRBV2; size: -; J: TRBJ2-7; CDR3: CASETGYYEQYF; DNA: TGTGCCAGCGAGACAGGATATTACGAGCAGTACTTC
D: TRBD1; V: TRBV19; size: -; J: TRBJ1-1; CDR3: CASSTSDRGNTEAFF; DNA: TGTGCCAGTAGTACCTCTGACAGGGGCAACACTGAAGCTTTCTTT
D: -; V: TRBV18; size: -; J: TRBJ1-1; CDR3: CASSRTVNTEAFF; DNA: TGTGCCAGCTCCCGGACAGTGAACACTGAAGCTTTCTTT
D: -; V: TRBV5-4; size: -; J: TRBJ2-3; CDR3: CASSQDKRITDTQYF; DNA: TGTGCCAGCAGCCAAGATAAGCGAATCACAGATACGCAGTATTTT
D: -; V: TRBV4-3; size: -; J: TRBJ2-3; CDR3: CASSSQTDRITDTQYF; DNA: TGCGCCAGCAGCTCCCAGACGGACAGAATCACAGATACGCAGTATTTT
D: -; V: TRBV2; size: -; J: TRBJ2-2; CDR3: CASSENGGPVTGELFF; DNA: TGTGCCAGCAGTGAAAACGGGGGGCCGGTAACCGGGGAGCTGTTTTTT
D: -; V: TRBV7-3; size: -; J: TRBJ1-1; CDR3: CASSTGGSGTEAFF; DNA: TGTGCCAGCAGCACGGGGGGGTCCGGCACTGAAGCTTTCTTT
D: -; V: TRBV7-8; size: -; J: TRBJ1-3; CDR3: CASSLVGSGNTIYF; DNA: TGTGCCAGCAGCTTGGTGGGATCTGGAAACACCATATATTTT
D: -; V: TRBV5-1; size: -; J: TRBJ1-2; CDR3: CASSLADGYGYTF; DNA: TGCGCCAGCAGCTTGGCGGACGGCTATGGCTACACCTTC
D: -; V: TRBV7-2; size: many; J: TRBJ1-5; CDR3: CASSRDTNQPQHF; DNA: TGTGCCAGCAGCCGGGACACAAATCAGCCCCAGCATTTT
D: TRBD2; V: TRBV4-2; size: -; J: TRBJ2-1; CDR3: CASSQEAASGRLGEQLF; DNA: TGTGCCAGCAGCCAAGAGGCGGCTAGCGGGAGGTTGGGTGAGCAGCTCTTC
D: -; V: TRBV9; size: -; J: TRBJ2-7; CDR3: CASSVGGDNDYEQYF; DNA: TGTGCCAGCAGCGTAGGGGGGGACAACGACTACGAGCAGTACTTC
D: -; V: TRBV27; size: few; J: TRBJ2-3; CDR3: CASSFVWWDTDTQYF; DNA: TGTGCCAGCAGTTTCGTTTGGTGGGACACAGATACGCAGTATTTT
D: -; V: TRBV7-9; size: -; J: TRBJ2-1; CDR3: CASSLPGTRVF; DNA: TGTGCCAGCAGCCTCCCAGGGACCAGGGTCTTC
D: -; V: TRBV7-6; size: -; J: TRBJ2-3; CDR3: CASSPRIADTDTQYF; DNA: TGTGCCAGCAGCCCTAGGATCGCGGACACAGATACGCAGTATTTT
D: TRBD1; V: TRBV28; size: many; J: TRBJ1-4; CDR3: CASRTGGEKLFF; DNA: TGTGCCAGCAGGACAGGGGGTGAAAAACTGTTTTTT
D: -; V: TRBV6-4; size: -; J: TRBJ1-1; CDR3: CASSDSSEGTEAFF; DNA: TGTGCCAGCAGTGACTCGTCCGAGGGCACTGAAGCTTTCTTT
D: TRBD2; V: TRBV7-9; size: -; J: TRBJ2-3; CDR3: CASTTPRTSGRAGTQYF; DNA: TGTGCCAGCACCACACCTAGGACTAGCGGGAGGGCGGGGACGCAGTATTTT
D: -; V: TRBV19; size: -; J: TRBJ1-1; CDR3: CASSIAKRGIPFAEAFF; DNA: TGTGCCAGTAGTATAGCCAAACGGGGCATTCCCTTCGCTGAAGCTTTCTTT
D: -; V: TRBV12-2; size: -; J: TRBJ2-7; CDR3: CAKAGTGSYEQYF; DNA: TGTGCCAAGGCCGGGACAGGGTCCTACGAGCAGTACTTC
D: TRBD2; V: TRBV11-3; size: -; J: TRBJ2-1; CDR3: CASSIRGTSGSGNEQFF; DNA: TGTGCCAGCAGCATACGCGGGACTAGCGGGAGCGGCAATGAGCAGTTCTTC
D: TRBD1; V: TRBV30; size: -; J: TRBJ1-5; CDR3: CAWSPGQNNQPQHF; DNA: TGTGCCTGGAGTCCGGGACAGAACAATCAGCCCCAGCATTTT
D: -; V: TRBV19; size: -; J: TRBJ1-5; CDR3: CASSIGTGNSNQPQHF; DNA: TGTGCCAGTAGTATAGGTACGGGGAATAGCAATCAGCCCCAGCATTTT
D: TRBD2; V: TRBV2; size: -; J: TRBJ2-1; CDR3: CASSLAGASYNEQFF; DNA: TGTGCCAGCAGTCTAGCGGGAGCCTCCTACAATGAGCAGTTCTTC
D: TRBD2; V: TRBV4-3; size: -; J: TRBJ2-1; CDR3: CASSQVTGGVYNEQFF; DNA: TGCGCCAGCAGCCAAGTTACGGGAGGGGTCTACAATGAGCAGTTCTTC
D: TRBD2; V: TRBV9; size: once; J: TRBJ2-2; CDR3: CASSVGASGRTNTGELFF; DNA: TGTGCCAGCAGCGTAGGGGCTAGCGGGCGAACGAACACCGGGGAGCTGTTTTTT
D: -; V: TRBV27; size: -; J: TRBJ2-7; CDR3: CASSLSIIGEQYF; DNA: TGTGCCAGCAGTTTATCGATAATTGGCGAGCAGTACTTC
D: -; V: TRBV5-4; size: -; J: TRBJ1-1; CDR3: CASSSTRRITEAFF; DNA: TGTGCCAGCAGCTCCACGCGCCGGATCACTGAAGCTTTCTTT
D: TRBD1; V: TRBV4-1; size: -; J: TRBJ2-6; CDR3: CASSPSGTASSGANVLTF; DNA: TGCGCCAGCAGCCCCTCCGGGACAGCAAGCTCTGGGGCCAACGTCCTGACTTTC
D: -; V: TRBV20-1; size: -; J: TRBJ2-7; CDR3: CSATSSYEQYF; DNA: TGCAGTGCTACCTCCTCCTACGAGCAGTACTTC
D: TRBD1; V: TRBV30; size: many; J: TRBJ2-1; CDR3: CAWSDISGGNEQFF; DNA: TGTGCCTGGAGTGATATTTCAGGGGGCAATGAGCAGTTCTTC
D: TRBD2; V: TRBV5-1; size: -; J: TRBJ2-5; CDR3: CASSLASGGAQETQYF; DNA: TGCGCCAGCAGCTTGGCTAGCGGAGGAGCGCAAGAGACCCAGTACTTC
D: TRBD1; V: TRBV7-2; size: -; J: TRBJ2-7; CDR3: CASSSDRVSYEQYF; DNA: TGTGCCAGCAGCTCGGACAGGGTTTCCTACGAGCAGTACTTC
D: TRBD1; V: TRBV18; size: -; J: TRBJ2-3; CDR3: CASSPGTGGNADTQYF; DNA: TGTGCCAGCTCACCGGGGACAGGGGGCAACGCAGATACGCAGTATTTT
D: -; V: TRBV5-4; size: -; J: TRBJ2-5; CDR3: CASSSRGQETQYF; DNA: TGTGCCAGCAGCTCCCGGGGCCAAGAGACCCAGTACTTC
D: TRBD1; V: TRBV18; size: once; J: TRBJ2-7; CDR3: CASSSTLGQGPTYEQYF; DNA: TGTGCCAGCTCATCAACCCTCGGACAGGGTCCCACCTACGAGCAGTACTTC
D: TRBD1; V: TRBV15; size: once; J: TRBJ2-7; CDR3: CATSSLDRGRYEQYF; DNA: TGTGCCACCAGCAGCCTGGACAGGGGGCGGTACGAGCAGTACTTC
D: -; V: TRBV9; size: -; J: TRBJ1-5; CDR3: CASSSPRGSNQPQHF; DNA: TGTGCCAGCAGCTCGCCCAGGGGTAGCAATCAGCCCCAGCATTTT
D: -; V: TRBV19; size: -; J: TRBJ2-5; CDR3: CASSPTPLAYQETQYF; DNA: TGTGCCAGTAGTCCAACACCCCTAGCGTATCAAGAGACCCAGTACTTC
D: -; V: TRBV11-3; size: -; J: TRBJ2-3; CDR3: CASSNGQVQYF; DNA: TGTGCCAGCAGCAACGGGCAGGTTCAGTATTTT